This T cell receptor beta chain is drawn from a study of shared clonotypes between healthy human individuals. The CDR3 is made up of 15 amino acids. Per the germline V gene, CDR1 is SEHNR and CDR2 is FQNEAQ (reference sequence). Trimming removed 5 bases at V and 4 bases at J, with 17 bases between. Generated by immunoSEQ multiplex PCR, the TCRdb table keeps only in-frame clones and is missing some. The sample lists some 2.1 million clones; 85% to 95% were seen once. V usage is TRBV7-9 and J usage is TRBJ2-5, with D possibly being TRBD2 (5 bases). Sequencing was performed on naive CD4+ T cells sorted from blood. Indicated subset: CD45RA+ positively selected. This clonotype originated in a young man in good health. CDR3 loop: CASSQTGGRAETQYF. The CDR3 DNA reads TGTGCCAGCAGCCAAACCGGAGGAAGGGCAGAGACCCAGTACTTC.